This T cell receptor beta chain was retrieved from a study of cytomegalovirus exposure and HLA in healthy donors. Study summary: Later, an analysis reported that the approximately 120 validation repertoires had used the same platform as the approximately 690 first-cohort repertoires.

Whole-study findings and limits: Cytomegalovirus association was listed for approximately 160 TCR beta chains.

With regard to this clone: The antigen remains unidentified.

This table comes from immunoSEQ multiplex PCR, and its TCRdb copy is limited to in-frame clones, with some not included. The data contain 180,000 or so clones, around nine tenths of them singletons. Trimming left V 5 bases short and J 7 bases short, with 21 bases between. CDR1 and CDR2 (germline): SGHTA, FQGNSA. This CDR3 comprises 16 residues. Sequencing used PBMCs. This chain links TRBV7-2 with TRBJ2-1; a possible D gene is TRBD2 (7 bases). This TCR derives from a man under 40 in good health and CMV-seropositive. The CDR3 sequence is CASSPLGGGIGNEQFF. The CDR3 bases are TGTGCCAGCAGCCCGCTAGGGGGGGGGATAGGGAATGAGCAGTTCTTC.